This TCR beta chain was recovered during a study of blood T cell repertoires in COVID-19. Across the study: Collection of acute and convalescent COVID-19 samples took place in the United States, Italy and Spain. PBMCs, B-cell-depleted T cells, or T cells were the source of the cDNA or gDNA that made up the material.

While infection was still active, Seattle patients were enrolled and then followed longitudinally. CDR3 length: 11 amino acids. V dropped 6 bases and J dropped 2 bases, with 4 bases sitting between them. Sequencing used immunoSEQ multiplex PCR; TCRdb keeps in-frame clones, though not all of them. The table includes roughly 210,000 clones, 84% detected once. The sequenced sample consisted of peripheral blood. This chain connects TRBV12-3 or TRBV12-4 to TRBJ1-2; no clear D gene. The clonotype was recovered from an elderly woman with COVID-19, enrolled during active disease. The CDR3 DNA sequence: TGTGCCAGCAGCGGGAACTATGGCTACACCTTC. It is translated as CASSGNYGYTF.